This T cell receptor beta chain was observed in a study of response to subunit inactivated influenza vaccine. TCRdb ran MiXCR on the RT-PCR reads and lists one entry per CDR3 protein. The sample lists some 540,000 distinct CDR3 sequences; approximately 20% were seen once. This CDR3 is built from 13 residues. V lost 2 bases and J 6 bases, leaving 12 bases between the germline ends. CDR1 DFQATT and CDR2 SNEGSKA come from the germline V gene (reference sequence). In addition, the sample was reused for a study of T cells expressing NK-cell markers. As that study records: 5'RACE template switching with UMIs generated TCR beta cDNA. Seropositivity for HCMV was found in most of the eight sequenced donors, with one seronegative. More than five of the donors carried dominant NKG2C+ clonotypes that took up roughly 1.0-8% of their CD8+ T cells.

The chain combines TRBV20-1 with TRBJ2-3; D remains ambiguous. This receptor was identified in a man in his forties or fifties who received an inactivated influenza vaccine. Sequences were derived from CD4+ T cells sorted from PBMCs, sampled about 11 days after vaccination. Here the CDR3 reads CSARQVEHDTQYF. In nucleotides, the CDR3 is TGCAGTGCTAGACAGGTTGAACACGATACGCAGTATTTT.